In this sample, the clone carrying this TCR beta chain turned up once. Treatment indicated: 15 to 20 received Ad26.COV2.S at low or high dose, single or two shots; about 5 received placebo; per-sample allocation not given. Following the first vaccine or placebo injection, samples were taken on day 63. This sample stems from a study of Ad26.COV2.S vaccination and SARS-CoV-2 variants. Study summary: Of the COV1001 trial arms, the Ad26.COV2.S arm included the donor.

With 10 bases removed from V and 7 bases from J, the gap between germline ends came to 14 bases. The V gene's germline CDR1 is SNHLY and CDR2 FYNNEI. The CDR3 has 11 residues. Data came from immunoSEQ multiplex PCR; TCRdb stores just in-frame clones and leaves some out. The sample has fewer than 600,000 clones; about nine tenths are singletons. The source is a person aged 18-60 years who received the Ad26.COV2.S COVID-19 vaccine or a placebo. Sequenced material: peripheral blood, taken in a trial of Ad26.COV2.S vaccine versus placebo. The V call is TRBV2, the J call TRBJ2-7, with D possibly TRBD1 on 6 matching bases. The CDR3 DNA sequence: TGTGCCATCAGGGGAATGGGAGAGCAGTACTTC. This encodes CAIRGMGEQYF.